This TCR beta chain was recovered during a study of T cells in tuberculosis. TCRdb's copy holds only in-frame clones and misses some; the assay was immunoSEQ multiplex PCR. The sample includes more than 30,000 clones, about 82% seen only once; the top ten take 4% to 6.5%. The germline CDR1 and CDR2 sequences are MNHEY and SVGAGI. V lost 4 bases and J 8 bases, leaving 13 bases between the germline ends. This CDR3 is built from 13 residues. Time point here: new active TB diagnosis, blood taken before or within 7 days of starting treatment. V and J are TRBV6-5 and TRBJ2-3, with a possible D match to TRBD1 (5 bases). This TCR was recovered from an adult with tuberculosis. The sequencing here drew on PBMCs, taken at tuberculosis diagnosis. Here the CDR3 DNA reads TGTGCCAGCAGTTTAGGTTTTAGGGGTACGCAGTATTTT. This gives the protein CASSLGFRGTQYF.